These 25 T cell receptor beta chains came from one sample sequenced in a study of cytomegalovirus exposure and HLA in healthy donors listed by TCRdb under 2017. The library came from the immunoSEQ multiplex PCR assay. TCRdb took this table from immuneACCESS and kept in-frame rearrangements with V and J called. Such tables lack part of the clones; where checked against another copy, unresolved V genes explain under half of the gap, and the rest is unexplained. The sample profile shows roughly 140,000 clones; 85% to 90% of them were found once. The top ten constitute about 3% of the sample. Sequencing used PBMCs. The source of these receptors is a woman aged 18-29 years in good health and CMV-seropositive.

This chain joins TRBV19 and TRBJ1-1; TRBD1 might be the D (5 bases). The V end lost 7 bases, the J end lost 1 base, and 16 bases lay between the germline ends. CDR1 LNHDA and CDR2 SQIVND come from the germline V gene (reference sequence). The CDR3 contains 15 residues. CDR3: CASTRAGRQNTEAFF. The CDR3 bases are TGTGCCAGTACTCGCGCAGGGAGGCAGAACACTGAAGCTTTCTTT.

The rearrangement links TRBV5-1 to TRBJ2-7; TRBD2 matches at 13 bases. The length of the CDR3 is 17 residues. Germline CDR1 and CDR2: SGHRS and YFSETQ. The V gene end was trimmed by 3 bases and the J gene end by 9 bases; junction bases not matched to a gene: 15. CDR3 coding DNA: TGCGCCAGCAGCTCGGGGCCGGGACTAGCGGGGTCAAGGTCGCAGTACTTC. Encoded protein: CASSSGPGLAGSRSQYF.

The chain joins TRBV7-2 to TRBJ1-1; 7 positions match TRBD1. Germline lookup yields CDR1 SGHTA and CDR2 FQGNSA. The CDR3 consists of 14 residues. Losses at the gene ends were 4 bases for V and 5 bases for J; bases not matched to a gene: 7. The CDR3 loop is CASSSWTGETEAFF. In nucleotides, the CDR3 is TGTGCCAGCAGCTCGTGGACAGGAGAAACTGAAGCTTTCTTT.

The chain couples TRBV5-1 to TRBJ2-7; possibly TRBD1 for D (5 bases). The germline V gene has CDR1 SGHRS and CDR2 YFSETQ. V was shortened by 1 base and J by 5 bases, with 16 bases between the two germline ends. The CDR3 is 15 residues long. In nucleotides, the CDR3 is TGCGCCAGCAGCTTGTCCCAGGGATTAGGGAACGAGCAGTACTTC. Translating gives CASSLSQGLGNEQYF.

This sequence joins TRBV29-1 and TRBJ1-1, with D unresolved. The CDR3 has 12 residues. V was shortened by 4 bases and J by 1 base, with 7 bases between the two germline ends. Germline assignment: CDR1 SQVTM and CDR2 ANQGSEA. The CDR3 DNA reads TGCAGCGTTGTGTTGAGGAACACTGAAGCTTTCTTT. The encoded protein is CSVVLRNTEAFF.

The V gene is TRBV27, the J gene TRBJ2-1, with 9 bases identical to TRBD2. The CDR3 contains 15 residues. Germline CDR1 MNHEY, CDR2 SMNVEV (reference sequence). V shed 3 bases and J 6 bases; nucleotides not matched to a gene: 6. CDR3 sequence (DNA): TGTGCCAGCAGTTTTAGCGGGAGAGCGCCCAATGAGCAGTTCTTC. This translates into CASSFSGRAPNEQFF.

The chain employs TRBV20-1 and TRBJ2-7; D possibly corresponds to TRBD2 (6 bases). The CDR3 is made up of 11 amino acids. V shed 6 bases and J shed 7 bases, with 13 bases lying between them. Germline V gene sequence: CDR1 DFQATT, CDR2 SNEGSKA (reference sequence). CDR3 sequence (DNA): TGCAGTGCCCTTACGCGGGGAGAGCAGTACTTC. It yields the protein CSALTRGEQYF.

Here the CDR3 DNA reads TGTGCCAGCAGTTTACGCGCCTTAGGAGCGGGAGGGGAGACCCAGTACTTC. It codes for CASSLRALGAGGETQYF. The V call is TRBV28, the J call TRBJ2-5, with 10 nucleotides matching TRBD2. This CDR3 region has 17 residues. CDR1 is MDHEN, CDR2 SYDVKM, per germline. J lost 5 bases, V lost 2 bases, and 11 bases had no gene match.

The chain's CDR3 is CASSESSPGWETQYF. The CDR3 DNA follows: TGCGCCAGCAGTGAGTCGAGCCCGGGGTGGGAGACCCAGTACTTC. The rearrangement uses TRBV10-1 and TRBJ2-5; perhaps TRBD2 as D (5 bases). The CDR3 extends over 15 amino acids. Trimming cost V 0 bases and J 5 bases, with 13 bases left between them. Germline loops: CDR1 WNHNN, CDR2 SYGVQD (reference sequence).

In this sample, this clone turned up once. The chain links TRBV11-1 to TRBJ2-1; tentative D call: TRBD2 (5 bases). The germline CDR1 and CDR2 sequences are SGHAT and FQDESV (reference sequence). V lost 3 bases and J 6 bases, leaving 18 bases between the germline ends. The CDR3 runs 16 residues. The CDR3 is CASSFPTGRVGNEQFF. As DNA, the CDR3 is TGTGCCAGCAGCTTTCCAACGGGAAGGGTTGGCAATGAGCAGTTCTTC.

This chain joins TRBV6-1 and TRBJ2-1, with D uncertain. Germline assignment: CDR1 MNHNS and CDR2 SASEGT. Trimming stripped 2 bases from V and 1 base from J, with 6 bases between. The CDR3 totals 14 residues. This CDR3 is CASSETQSYNEQFF. The CDR3 DNA reads TGTGCCAGCAGTGAAACGCAGTCCTACAATGAGCAGTTCTTC.

This clone occurred once. The chain recombines TRBV2 with TRBJ1-1; D not certain. V lost 8 bases, J lost 3 bases, and 10 bases lay in between. CDR1 and CDR2 from the germline V gene are SNHLY and FYNNEI. The CDR3 has 12 amino acids. The CDR3 nucleotides read TGTGCCAGCTCTCCCCGGGACACTGAAGCTTTCTTT. Its protein product is CASSPRDTEAFF.

This clone occurred once. This chain connects TRBV19 to TRBJ2-1; D perhaps matches TRBD2 (5 bases). Germline CDR1 reads LNHDA; CDR2 reads SQIVND (reference sequence). The CDR3 runs to 13 residues. Deletions cut 1 base from V and 8 bases from J, with 9 bases between. The CDR3 is CASSIGAGDEQFF. As DNA, the CDR3 is TGTGCCAGTAGTATAGGGGCCGGGGATGAGCAGTTCTTC.

The V call is TRBV30, the J call TRBJ2-5; TRBD1 matches 11 bases. CDR3 length: 15 residues. In germline, CDR1 is GTSNPN, CDR2 SVGIG (reference sequence). J was trimmed by 5 bases and V by 2 bases; bases with no gene match: 7. The CDR3 bases are TGTGCCTGGAGTTCGGACAGGGGGCCGCGGGAGACCCAGTACTTC. Its translation: CAWSSDRGPRETQYF.

The gene calls are TRBV7-6 and TRBJ2-7; TRBD1 aligns across 8 bases. Germline V gene lookup returns CDR1 SGHVS and CDR2 FNYEAQ. This CDR3 region has 16 residues. Germline trimming cut 4 bases from V and 3 bases from J; bases unmatched to any gene: 11. CDR3 bases: TGTGCCAGCAGCTCTACTCGACAGGGGTCGTTCTACGAGCAGTACTTC. Translating it yields CASSSTRQGSFYEQYF.

This chain connects TRBV10-3 to TRBJ2-7, with no clear D. The V end was cut by 10 bases, the J end by 2 bases, with 15 bases between. Germline V CDR1 and CDR2: ENHRY, SYGVKD. The length of the CDR3 is 13 residues. CDR3 amino acids: CATRPDFTYEQYF. Here the CDR3 DNA reads TGTGCCACCCGACCAGACTTTACCTACGAGCAGTACTTC.

The rearrangement uses TRBV5-1 and TRBJ2-2; 9 nucleotides agree with TRBD2. Germline CDR1 and CDR2: SGHRS and YFSETQ. The CDR3 has 15 amino acids. The J segment lost 4 bases and the V segment lost 4 bases, leaving 5 bases of the junction unmatched. CDR3 in DNA: TGCGCCAGCAGCCGGGGGACTAGCAGCACCGGGGAGCTGTTTTTT. Translation gives CASSRGTSSTGELFF.

This rearrangement joins TRBV7-9 to TRBJ2-5, with D tentatively TRBD2 (6 bases). Germline values: CDR1 SEHNR, CDR2 FQNEAQ (reference sequence). V was trimmed by 2 bases and J by 5 bases, leaving 12 bases between them. The CDR3 totals 14 residues. The CDR3 region has the DNA TGTGCCAGCAGCTTAAGAGGGGCGGGGGAGACCCAGTACTTC. This encodes CASSLRGAGETQYF. The whole variable domain, filled in from reference TRBV7-9 and TRBJ2-5, reads DTGVSQNPRHKITKRGQNVTFRCDPISEHNRLYWYRQTLGQGPEFLTYFQNEAQLEKSRLLSDRFSAERPKGSFSTLEIQRTEQGDSAMYLCASSLRGAGETQYFGPGTRLLVL.

The rearrangement joins TRBV10-3 to TRBJ1-1, with 8 bases lining up with TRBD1. The J segment lost 3 bases and the V segment lost 5 bases, leaving 11 bases of the junction unmatched. Germline V lookup: CDR1 ENHRY, CDR2 SYGVKD. This CDR3 has 16 amino acids. CDR3 amino acids: CAISPGGQGGDTEAFF. Here the CDR3 DNA reads TGTGCCATCAGTCCAGGCGGACAGGGAGGTGACACTGAAGCTTTCTTT.

The V and J genes are TRBV11-3 and TRBJ2-3; weak D call: TRBD2 (6 bases). The germline V gene encodes CDR1 SGHNT and CDR2 YENEEA. V lost 1 base and J 3 bases, leaving 11 bases between the germline ends. CDR3 length: 15 amino acids. CDR3 nucleotides: TGTGCCAGCAGCTTAGGTGGGGGGTTAACAGATACGCAGTATTTT. As protein: CASSLGGGLTDTQYF.

The rearrangement joins TRBV29-1 to TRBJ2-7; D is uncertain. V lost 4 bases to trimming and J lost 0 bases, with 7 bases between them. In germline, CDR1 is SQVTM, CDR2 ANQGSEA. This CDR3 is 12 amino acids long. The CDR3 here is CSVGSYSYEQYF. Written as DNA, the CDR3 is TGCAGCGTTGGTAGCTACTCCTACGAGCAGTACTTC.

This chain joins TRBV7-2 and TRBJ2-7, with D tentatively TRBD1 (5 bases). CDR1 is SGHTA, CDR2 FQGNSA, per germline. This CDR3 is built from 16 residues. V was clipped by 1 base and J by 3 bases, with 16 bases between them. DNA of the CDR3: TGTGCCAGCAGCTTAGGGTTTCGGCAGGGAATCTACGAGCAGTACTTC. Translated, it gives CASSLGFRQGIYEQYF.

The genes are TRBV29-1 and TRBJ2-7; 10 positions agree with TRBD2. With V trimmed by 8 bases and J by 0 bases, 13 bases remained unmatched. Germline V gives CDR1 SQVTM, CDR2 ANQGSEA. The CDR3 is 16 amino acids. CDR3: CSPGAGGPRSSYEQYF. CDR3 DNA: TGCAGCCCCGGAGCGGGAGGGCCTAGGAGCTCCTACGAGCAGTACTTC.

The chain uses TRBV6-6 and TRBJ2-2; D gene ambiguous. Trimming removed 3 bases from V and 3 bases from J, with 11 bases in between. Germline values: CDR1 MNHNY, CDR2 SVGAGI (reference sequence). The CDR3 consists of 15 residues. DNA for the CDR3: TGTGCCAGCAGTTATTTCGCCGGTGACACCGGGGAGCTGTTTTTT. It codes for CASSYFAGDTGELFF.

The chain links TRBV2 to TRBJ2-3; 10 bases line up with TRBD2. Germline V gene sequence: CDR1 SNHLY, CDR2 FYNNEI. V lost 6 bases and J lost 1; bases outside the gene matches: 1. The CDR3 totals 14 residues. The CDR3 DNA follows: TGTGCCAGCAGAGGGACTAGCGGCACAGATACGCAGTATTTT. Its translation: CASRGTSGTDTQYF.